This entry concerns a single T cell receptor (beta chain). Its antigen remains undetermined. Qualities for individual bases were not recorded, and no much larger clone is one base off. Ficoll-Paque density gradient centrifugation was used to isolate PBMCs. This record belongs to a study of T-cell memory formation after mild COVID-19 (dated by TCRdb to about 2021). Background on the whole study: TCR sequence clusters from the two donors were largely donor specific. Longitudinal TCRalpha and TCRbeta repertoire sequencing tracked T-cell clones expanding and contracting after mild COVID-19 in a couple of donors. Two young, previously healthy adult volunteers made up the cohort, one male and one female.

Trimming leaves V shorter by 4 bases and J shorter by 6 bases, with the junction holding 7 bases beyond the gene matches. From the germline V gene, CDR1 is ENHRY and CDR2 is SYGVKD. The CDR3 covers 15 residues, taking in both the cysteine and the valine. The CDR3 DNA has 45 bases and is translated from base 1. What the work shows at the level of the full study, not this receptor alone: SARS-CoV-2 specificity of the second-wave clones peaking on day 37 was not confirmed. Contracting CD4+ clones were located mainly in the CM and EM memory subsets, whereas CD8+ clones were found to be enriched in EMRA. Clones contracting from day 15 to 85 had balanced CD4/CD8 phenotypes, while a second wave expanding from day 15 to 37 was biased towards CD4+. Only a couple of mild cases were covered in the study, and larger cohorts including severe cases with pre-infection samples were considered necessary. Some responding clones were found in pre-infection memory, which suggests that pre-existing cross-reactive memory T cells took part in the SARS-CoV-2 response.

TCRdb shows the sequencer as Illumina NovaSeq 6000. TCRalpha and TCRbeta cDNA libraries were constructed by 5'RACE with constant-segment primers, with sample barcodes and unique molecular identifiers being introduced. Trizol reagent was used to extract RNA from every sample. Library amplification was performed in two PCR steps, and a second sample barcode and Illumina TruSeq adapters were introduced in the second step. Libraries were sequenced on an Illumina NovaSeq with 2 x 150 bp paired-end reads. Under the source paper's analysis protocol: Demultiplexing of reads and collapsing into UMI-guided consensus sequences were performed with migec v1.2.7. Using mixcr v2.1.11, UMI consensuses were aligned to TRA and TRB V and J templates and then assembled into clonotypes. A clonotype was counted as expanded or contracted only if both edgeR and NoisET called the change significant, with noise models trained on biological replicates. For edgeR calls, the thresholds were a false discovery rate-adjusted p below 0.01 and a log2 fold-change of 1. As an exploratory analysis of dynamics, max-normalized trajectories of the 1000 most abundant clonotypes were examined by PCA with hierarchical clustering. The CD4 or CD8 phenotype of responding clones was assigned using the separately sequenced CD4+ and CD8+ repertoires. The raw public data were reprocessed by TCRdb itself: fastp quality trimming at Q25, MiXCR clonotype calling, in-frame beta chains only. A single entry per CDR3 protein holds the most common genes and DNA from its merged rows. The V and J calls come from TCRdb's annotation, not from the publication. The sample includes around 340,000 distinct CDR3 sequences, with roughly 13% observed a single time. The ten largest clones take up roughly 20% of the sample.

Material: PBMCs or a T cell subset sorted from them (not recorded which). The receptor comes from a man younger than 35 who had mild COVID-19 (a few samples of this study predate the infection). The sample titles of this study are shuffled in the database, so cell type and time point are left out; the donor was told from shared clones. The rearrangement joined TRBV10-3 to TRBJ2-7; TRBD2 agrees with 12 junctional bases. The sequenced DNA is TGTGCCATCAGTGGGTCTAGCGGGGGGGTTGGCGAGCAGTACGTC. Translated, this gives CAISGSSGGVGEQYV.